A single sample gave rise to the 27 T cell receptor beta chains below, sequenced in a study of blood T cells in healthy people across ages. Combining a sample-barcoded 5' primer with a J-beta primer mix, a second PCR ran for about 7 to 11 cycles. TCRdb recomputed calls from the 5' RACE reads with MiXCR, one row per CDR3 protein. The repertoire includes over 600,000 distinct CDR3 sequences, approximately 40% of them detected once, and roughly 30% sits in the top ten. Sequences were obtained from blood. These receptors were obtained from a man older than 75 in good health.

V is TRBV24-1 and J is TRBJ2-3; the D gene could be TRBD1 or TRBD2 (7 bases each). V shed 5 bases and J shed 4 bases, with 21 bases lying between them. The germline CDR1 and CDR2 sequences are KGHDR and SFDVKD. The CDR3 is made up of 17 amino acids. CDR3 in DNA: TGTGCCACCAGTGCGGGGGGAACAGGGGTTTTTTCAGATACGCAGTATTTT. This encodes CATSAGGTGVFSDTQYF.

The genes are TRBV6-5 and TRBJ1-3, with D perhaps TRBD1 (6 bases). V lost 5 bases, J lost 3 bases, and 14 bases lay in between. This CDR3 comprises 15 residues. Germline V gene sequence: CDR1 MNHEY, CDR2 SVGAGI. The DNA of the CDR3 is TGTGCCAGCAGTCCCCTGAACAGGGTTGGAAACACCATATATTTT. Translation gives CASSPLNRVGNTIYF.

At least ten counts were recorded for this clonotype. The chain joins TRBV9 to TRBJ2-1, with TRBD2 matching 10 bases. The V segment lost 4 bases and the J segment 5 bases; nucleotides outside the gene matches: 6. Germline V gene lookup returns CDR1 SGDLS and CDR2 YYNGEE. CDR3 length equals 15 residues. The CDR3 coding sequence is TGTGCCAGCAGCTTTGGCCTAGCGGGGGACAATGAGCAGTTCTTC. Its protein product is CASSFGLAGDNEQFF.

Points on this clonotype: A much larger clone lies one base from this, so it may be a read error. The chain couples TRBV10-3 to TRBJ2-6, with D perhaps TRBD2 (5 bases). The CDR3 has 14 residues. Germline assignment: CDR1 ENHRY and CDR2 SYGVKD. The CDR3 nucleotides are TGTGTCATCAGTGAGGGCTCTGGGGCCAACGTCCTGACTTTC. This gives the protein CVISEGSGANVLTF.

The chain uses TRBV7-6 and TRBJ2-5, with 7 bases aligning to TRBD2. The germline V gene has CDR1 SGHVS and CDR2 FNYEAQ. J was trimmed by 5 bases and V by 5 bases; bases with no gene match: 8. The CDR3 is made up of 14 amino acids. The CDR3 here is CASSPMGGVETQYF. DNA for the CDR3: TGTGCCAGCAGCCCTATGGGAGGGGTGGAGACCCAGTACTTC.

V gene TRBV10-2 combines with J gene TRBJ2-5; 14 positions agree with TRBD2. CDR3 length equals 16 residues. Germline loops: CDR1 WSHSY, CDR2 SAAADI. V dropped 5 bases and J dropped 5; count of bases not matched to a gene: 7. The chain's CDR3 is CASSPGLAGEGETQYF. CDR3 bases: TGCGCCAGCAGTCCGGGACTAGCGGGAGAGGGCGAGACCCAGTACTTC.

CDR3: CASMSSGTHTGELFF. CDR3 in DNA: TGCGCCAGCATGTCATCCGGGACACATACCGGGGAGCTGTTTTTT. The chain carries TRBV5-1 and TRBJ2-2; weak D call: TRBD1 (6 bases). CDR1 and CDR2 from the germline V gene are SGHRS and YFSETQ. V lost 6 bases, J lost 5 bases, and 17 bases lay in between. This CDR3 has 15 amino acids.

This clonotype has at least ten counts. The chain couples TRBV11-2 to TRBJ2-1; D may match TRBD1 or TRBD2 (5 bases each). Germline CDR1 is SGHAT and CDR2 is FQNNGV. Deletions cut 1 base from V and 9 bases from J, with 13 bases between. CDR3 length: 14 amino acids. DNA of the CDR3: TGTGCCAGCAGCTTAGTTCGGCGTGGGGGTGAGCAGTTCTTC. This sequence encodes CASSLVRRGGEQFF.

The gene calls are TRBV6-1 and TRBJ2-2; 7 bases fit TRBD1. J lost 6 bases, V lost 6 bases, and 7 bases had no gene match. The CDR3 loop spans 14 amino acids. The germline V gene has CDR1 MNHNS and CDR2 SASEGT. For the CDR3, the DNA is TGTGCCAGCAGCTTGACAGGGTTGGCCGGGGAGCTGTTTTTT. Translating it yields CASSLTGLAGELFF.

There are many counts of this clonotype. V gene TRBV5-6 combines with J gene TRBJ1-2; D ambiguous. With 0 bases removed from V and 2 bases from J, the gap between germline ends came to 5 bases. The germline gives CDR1 SGHDT, CDR2 YYEEEE. This CDR3 has 13 residues. The CDR3 bases are TGTGCCAGCAGCTTGGCGCCCAACTATGGCTACACCTTC. This codes for CASSLAPNYGYTF.

There are a few counts of this clonotype. The CDR3 loop is CAISEGTETYEQYF. The CDR3, as DNA: TGTGCCATCAGTGAGGGGACAGAGACCTACGAGCAGTACTTC. The chain joins TRBV10-3 to TRBJ2-7; the match to TRBD1 covers 7 bases. The CDR3 runs to 14 residues. J gave up 2 bases and V 2 bases, and 3 bases lay outside the gene matches. Looked up from germline, CDR1 is ENHRY and CDR2 is SYGVKD.

CDR3 residues: CASSLGVLETQFF. The CDR3 DNA is TGTGCCAGCAGTTTAGGGGTGTTAGAGACCCAGTTCTTC. The chain employs TRBV12-3 or TRBV12-4 and TRBJ2-1, with D uncertain. V lost 1 base and J lost 13, with 14 bases in between. The CDR3 covers 13 residues.

The chain carries TRBV27 and TRBJ2-5, with 10 bases that match TRBD2. CDR1 and CDR2 from the germline V gene are MNHEY and SMNVEV (reference sequence). This CDR3 contains 16 residues. Trimming cost V 0 bases and J 3 bases; bases outside gene matches: 4. The CDR3 sequence: CASSLSVAGGEETQYF. The CDR3 nucleotides read TGTGCCAGCAGTTTATCGGTAGCGGGGGGAGAAGAGACCCAGTACTTC.

In its sample, this clonotype was seen a few times. The CDR3 DNA reads as TGTGCCAGCAGTTTCGGACAGCTCCTTTCCTACGAGCAGTACTTC. It specifies CASSFGQLLSYEQYF. The genes are TRBV6-5 and TRBJ2-7; D possibly corresponds to TRBD1 (6 bases). Trimming left V 4 bases short and J 1 base short, with 14 bases between. Germline values: CDR1 MNHEY, CDR2 SVGAGI. The CDR3 has 15 residues.

This sequence joins TRBV7-9 and TRBJ1-2, with D hard to call. This CDR3 is built from 13 residues. Per the germline V gene, CDR1 is SEHNR and CDR2 is FQNEAQ (reference sequence). V gave up 3 bases and J gave up 4 bases, with 9 bases separating them. The CDR3 nucleotides are TGTGCCAGCAGCTTCTTTGGGCCCTATGGCTACACCTTC. Translating it yields CASSFFGPYGYTF.

The rearrangement links TRBV28 to TRBJ2-1; TRBD1 aligns across 7 bases. V was pared by 4 bases and J by 1 base, with 7 bases of the junction left unmatched. The germline V gene encodes CDR1 MDHEN and CDR2 SYDVKM. The CDR3 runs to 16 residues. DNA of the CDR3: TGTGCCAGCAGTTCAACAGGGGTTCGTTCCTACAATGAGCAGTTCTTC. Translated, it gives CASSSTGVRSYNEQFF.

This chain joins TRBV9 and TRBJ1-6; no definite D call. V gave up 6 bases and J gave up 5 bases, with 12 bases separating them. The CDR3 runs 14 residues. Germline V lookup: CDR1 SGDLS, CDR2 YYNGEE. CDR3 amino acids: CASNARRDNSPLHF. The CDR3 nucleotides are TGTGCCAGCAACGCCCGGCGGGATAATTCACCCCTCCACTTT.

The chain uses TRBV6-6 and TRBJ1-5, with TRBD1 as a possible D gene (5 bases). Trimming removed 0 bases from V and 4 bases from J, with 10 bases in between. The CDR3 is 15 residues long. Germline assignment: CDR1 MNHNY and CDR2 SVGAGI (reference sequence). The CDR3 region is CASSYSEGRNQPQHF. DNA of the CDR3: TGTGCCAGCAGTTACTCTGAGGGGCGTAATCAGCCCCAGCATTTT.

The CDR3 region has the DNA TGTGCCAGCTCACCTCTCACTAGCGGGAGTTCGTGGTTCTTC. Its protein is CASSPLTSGSSWFF. V and J are TRBV18 and TRBJ2-1; 11 bases map to TRBD2. Germline-derived CDR1 and CDR2 are KGHSH and LQKENI. The V segment lost 3 bases and the J segment 15 bases; nucleotides outside the gene matches: 10. The CDR3 covers 14 residues.

The chain couples TRBV6-5 to TRBJ2-5, with a tentative D call TRBD2 (6 bases). Trimming pared 10 bases from V and 11 bases from J, leaving 14 bases between. Germline CDR1 and CDR2: MNHEY and SVGAGI. The CDR3 extends over 10 amino acids. CDR3 sequence reads: CANCPRGQYF. In nucleotides, the CDR3 is TGTGCCAACTGTCCCCGGGGGCAGTACTTC.

In its sample, this clonotype was seen a few times. This chain uses TRBV20-1 with TRBJ2-7; no definite D call. The germline CDR1 and CDR2 sequences are DFQATT and SNEGSKA (reference sequence). The CDR3 extends over 14 amino acids. The V gene lost 2 bases and the J gene lost 2 bases, with 13 bases spanning the gap. The CDR3 nucleotides are TGCAGTGCTAGACTCGGGCTCCGGCCCTACGAGCAGTACTTC. Its protein is CSARLGLRPYEQYF.

The chain couples TRBV20-1 to TRBJ2-7; TRBD2 matches at 7 bases. The V segment lost 6 bases and the J segment 3 bases; nucleotides outside the gene matches: 11. The CDR3 spans 14 residues. Germline assignment: CDR1 DFQATT and CDR2 SNEGSKA (reference sequence). The chain's CDR3 is CSALGSGGIYEQYF. The CDR3 bases are TGCAGTGCCCTCGGATCGGGAGGAATCTACGAGCAGTACTTC.

This sequence joins TRBV4-1 and TRBJ2-2, with D possibly matching TRBD2 (6 bases). V gave up 4 bases and J gave up 6 bases, with 15 bases separating them. Per the germline V gene, CDR1 is MGHRA and CDR2 is YSYEKL. The CDR3 is 15 amino acids. The CDR3: CASSRGTRAAGELFF. The DNA for the CDR3 is TGCGCCAGCAGCCGCGGGACCAGGGCCGCCGGGGAGCTGTTTTTT.

Only a few counts were recorded for this clonotype. The chain has TRBV9 and TRBJ1-2; no reliable D call. Per the germline V gene, CDR1 is SGDLS and CDR2 is YYNGEE. V gave up 0 bases and J gave up 0 bases, with 9 bases separating them. The CDR3 is 15 residues long. The CDR3 is CASSVEVGPNYGYTF. CDR3 in DNA: TGTGCCAGCAGCGTAGAAGTGGGTCCTAACTATGGCTACACCTTC.

The V and J genes are TRBV5-4 and TRBJ1-1, with unresolved D. CDR3 length: 14 amino acids. Germline values: CDR1 SGHNT, CDR2 YYREEE (reference sequence). V dropped 3 bases and J dropped 1 base, with 10 bases sitting between them. The chain's CDR3 is CASSSIYGNTEAFF. CDR3 nucleotides: TGTGCCAGCAGCTCAATCTATGGGAACACTGAAGCTTTCTTT.

This chain joins TRBV11-2 and TRBJ2-5, with unresolved D. The J call could be wrong; TRBJ2-7 is a better fit for the DNA end. Germline V CDR1 and CDR2: SGHAT, FQNNGV. This CDR3 spans 14 amino acids. The CDR3 DNA reads TGTGCCAGCAGCTTGAAGGGTGTAAGCAACGAGCAGTACTTC. This sequence encodes CASSLKGVSNEQYF.

A word on this clonotype: The junction does not match germline at one end; this may be a read error. The chain has TRBV20-1 and TRBJ1-2, with 12 bases identical to TRBD1. Germline V gene data show CDR1 as DFQATT and CDR2 as SNEGSKA (reference sequence). The CDR3 covers 15 residues. In nucleotides, the CDR3 is TGCGGTGCTAGAGATCCCCGGGACAGGGGGCAGGGCTACACCTTC. It yields the protein CGARDPRDRGQGYTF.